The present T cell receptor (beta chain) was sequenced within a study of cytomegalovirus exposure and HLA in healthy donors (TCRdb year 2017). Context from the whole study: An earlier analysis of roughly 630 of the donors reported about 250 Gb of sequence data and approximately 110 million unique TCR beta sequences from approximately 180 million T cells. An early release covering 550 to 700 HLA-typed donors comprised about 310 gigabases of sequencing data and roughly 86 million unique TCR sequences. Of the 398 genotyped donors, about 80% fell in the genetic ancestry cluster associated with self-reported Caucasian donors. The study was designed to test whether signatures of past pathogen exposure could be identified by cataloging public T cell receptors. The study used immunosequencing to profile the T cell repertoires of under 700 subjects and linked those repertoires to cytomegalovirus serostatus. In addition to the first cohort of around 670 subjects, a separate validation cohort of 100 to 150 different subjects was used. The study combined high-throughput TCR immunosequencing, statistical association of individual TCRs with disease status, and machine learning to predict cytomegalovirus infection status. To study patterns of TCR occurrence, a later analysis re-analyzed previously published TCR beta repertoires from around 660 donors and added high-resolution HLA genotyping. The later analysis used no new phenotypic data to find candidate immune exposures, relying instead on TCR beta sequences and their occurrence across donors. An earlier analysis of several hundred of the donors applied high-throughput TCR beta sequencing to assess whether each TCR beta V gene segment acted as functional or pseudogenic. Donor age, sex, ethnicity and CMV serostatus were compiled together with the repertoire data. A later genetic analysis took genome-wide SNP genotypes for about 65% of the 666 donors and used that subset as a discovery cohort. All discovery cohort repertoires had been generated on a single sequencing platform. HLA typing included class I and class II loci at four-digit resolution. Typing coverage differed by locus: A, B, C, DRB1 and DQB1 were typed in about 620-630 donors, DQA1 in roughly 500, DPA1 in around 600, and DPB1 in 400 to 490. Several DR-DQ haplotypes were treated as single units for association and clustering because of strong linkage in the cohort. On average, around 240,000 unique TCR beta nucleotide sequences were sequenced per donor among 398 genotyped donors of the cohort, with about 17% of those sequences being non-productive.

In regard to this clone: Its recognized antigen is unknown. It has no much larger one-base neighbor in the sample; base qualities were not kept.

The cohort comprised fewer than 700 healthy bone marrow donors. At the time of sampling, every cohort member was nominally healthy, though immune exposures that went unrecorded were likely present. The donor tested CMV seropositive and was one of the 289 seropositive cohort members. Every donor gave a peripheral blood sample, and the peripheral blood mononuclear cells from that sample were used for TCR beta sequencing. Genomic DNA extraction from the blood cell samples was performed with the Qiagen DNeasy Blood Extraction Kit. Study-wide conclusions, independent of this receptor: Linkage disequilibrium might explain the correlated functional status among segregating V segments, but an unknown experimental factor could not be excluded. Several of the top co-occurrence clusters appeared to be linked to parvovirus B19, influenza, CMV and Epstein-Barr virus, according to a later analysis. In an earlier analysis of roughly 500 of the donors, most TCR beta V segments appeared in productive rearrangements about 87% or about 30% of the time, broadly matching IMGT annotations. Because HLA typing was missing for some donors at each locus, association tests included only the typed subset. A further reported finding was that TCR beta sequences accurately predicted the HLA-A and HLA-B alleles for most subjects in the first cohort. In this cohort, only TCR beta chains were sequenced, and detectable features were limited by the absence of alpha or paired-chain data. According to the authors, the approach could potentially be generalized to other disease states and immunological phenotypes. A cluster of highly shared sequence variants was judged likely to represent a technical artifact of the sequencing pipeline. In a later analysis, HLA-associated TCR beta chains were found to be more clonally expanded and to have lower generation probabilities than equally common non-associated chains. The earlier analysis of around 600 of the donors excluded around 17 rarely observed V segments, including chromosome 9 orphons, because counts were too low. Immune exposure information for the cohort was limited to CMV serostatus. Across donors, most TCR sequences were observed very rarely, whereas some public TCRs were present in many individuals. The classifier was reported to diagnose cytomegalovirus status with high specificity and sensitivity in both the original cohort and the validation cohort. The study listed 164 TCR beta chains as associated with cytomegalovirus. In a later genetic analysis, a missense DCLRE1C variant was associated with V-gene and J-gene trimming of TCR beta chains, and the association was replicated in an independent cohort. The 87-base-pair reads could not distinguish some IMGT-functional V segments, including TRBV6-2 and TRBV6-3, so those segments were excluded. In a later analysis, most CMV-associated TCR beta chains were found to appear HLA-restricted, with HLA associations seemingly driven largely by CMV exposure. In a later analysis, around 17,000 TCR beta sequences were associated with specific HLA alleles at a false discovery rate of 0.05. Roughly uniform sequencing depth across donors was assumed in presence/absence analyses, although this assumption may not hold. In a later analysis, TCR association rates were found to vary across HLA loci, with the most associated TCRs seen for DRB1 alleles and the fewest for HLA-C alleles. In vitro tests confirmed that a few of the cytomegalovirus-associated TCR beta chains recognize cytomegalovirus antigens. In a later genetic analysis, fewer N-insertions in productive TCRs were reported among donors in an Asian-associated ancestry cluster than the roughly 700-donor mean. Assigning TCR associations to individual alleles was difficult when HLA alleles, especially DR and DQ, strongly co-occurred.

CDR1 KGHSH and CDR2 LQKENI were looked up in the germline V gene. The CDR3 measures 15 amino acids from cysteine to phenylalanine. Only CDR3 DNA is held: 45 bases, read in frame from base 1. A distance of 17 bases separates the germline ends of V and J, which lose 0 bases and 11 bases respectively. Library method: the immunoSEQ multiplex PCR assay. For the multiplex PCR, a mixture combining 60 forward primers for TCR Vbeta segments and 13 reverse primers for TCR Jbeta segments was used. Amplification of the CDR3 region of rearranged TCR beta genes was performed with a multiplex PCR assay on genomic DNA. The amplified TCR beta libraries were sequenced on the Illumina HiSeq System as 87-base-pair reads. On the authors' methods: A later analysis counted about 80 million unique TCR beta chains across the approximately 700 repertoires, and roughly 9.9 million of these chains were shared by at least two donors. Raw reads were error-corrected and collapsed into unique sequences by a nearest-neighbor algorithm in which closely related sequences were merged to remove PCR and sequencing errors. To assign V, D and J gene segments, CDR3 sequences were aligned to IMGT reference sequences. Each retained sequence needed at least a six-nucleotide match to both a V gene segment and a J gene segment. Rearrangements were called productive when the CDR3 lacked stop codons and stayed in frame with V and J; all others were non-productive. CDR3 was defined according to IMGT convention as the region running from the second conserved V-encoded cysteine to the conserved J-encoded phenylalanine. The earlier analysis of about 530 of the donors excluded any sequence lacking an unambiguous match to a single V gene segment. An earlier analysis of 550 to 650 of the donors classified V segments as functional when productive rearrangements were above 56.7% and as segregating when the standard deviation between donors was above 5%. A statistical classification framework was built to diagnose cytomegalovirus status from the catalog of TCR beta chain sequences. A later analysis assigned V and J genes by comparing TCR nucleotide sequences with IMGT/GENE-DB human TR gene sequences. Using the TCRdist pipeline, a later analysis assigned CDR3 sequences along with most-parsimonious VDJ recombination scenarios. A later analysis defined each TCR beta chain by its CDR3 amino acid sequence plus V-gene family, and excluded reads lacking a unique V-gene family. In a later analysis, 450 to 600 highly shared, low-generation-probability nucleotide sequences were removed to address suspected cross-contamination and a sequencing artifact. For each public chain, a later analysis derived a clonal expansion index from normalized ranks of inferred template counts within each repertoire. In a later analysis, generation probabilities were computed using a VDJ recombination model fitted to out-of-frame rearrangements, and the results were checked against IGoR. Hypergeometric tests were used in a later analysis to score TCR-TCR, TCR-HLA and TCR-CMV co-occurrence, with a repertoire-size bias correction applied to the TCR pairs. False discovery rates were estimated in a later analysis by permuting HLA or CMV assignments 20 times. A later analysis grouped co-occurring TCRs with DBSCAN, adding TCRdist sequence similarity when clustering within HLA-allele-positive subsets. Repertoires with fewer than 30,000 or more than 120,000 public chains, plus five repertoires with anomalous nucleotide sharing, were excluded from co-occurrence clustering. The table comes from immuneACCESS by way of TCRdb, which keeps in-frame sequences with V and J called. Part of the clones is missing from these tables; in studies checked, under half for an unresolved V gene and the rest for unknown reasons. V and J calls and clone size come straight from that table; D and trimming were deduced from the DNA. The sample includes fewer than 200,000 clones, with around three quarters observed a single time. 12% to 15% of the sample lies in the top ten.

The sample was PBMCs. This chain joins TRBV18 to TRBJ2-4; a tentative D call is TRBD1 (6 bases match). The sequence was obtained from a woman between 25 and 40 years old in good health and CMV-seropositive. The DNA is as follows: TGTGCCAGCTCACCACCGACAGGCCGGGGTATGCTTCAGTACTTC. It codes for CASSPPTGRGMLQYF. The reference TRBV18 and TRBJ2-4 proteins fill in what lies around the CDR3, so the full variable domain reads NAGVMQNPRHLVRRRGQEARLRCSPMKGHSHVYWYRQLPEEGLKFMVYLQKENIIDESGMPKERFSAEFPKEGPSILRIQQVVRGDSAAYFCASSPPTGRGMLQYFGAGTRLSVL.